This entry lists 19 T cell receptor beta chains sequenced from one sample in a study of blood T cell repertoires in COVID-19. Libraries were prepared by immunoSEQ multiplex PCR; TCRdb keeps only in-frame clonotypes and omits some of them. This table holds tens of thousands of clones, around 83% found once. Sequencing was performed on peripheral blood. Receptor source: a human donor in a cohort sampled during active COVID-19.

V is TRBV7-9 and J is TRBJ1-3; possibly TRBD1 for D (5 bases). Trimming shortened V by 1 base and J by 0 bases, and 7 bases separated the two germline ends. The length of the CDR3 is 15 residues. Germline-derived CDR1 and CDR2 are SEHNR and FQNEAQ (reference sequence). As DNA, the CDR3 is TGTGCCAGCAGCTTAGGACAGACCTCTGGAAACACCATATATTTT. Protein sequence: CASSLGQTSGNTIYF.

The J gene is TRBJ1-2, the V gene TRBV3-1 (or the pseudogene TRBV3-2), with TRBD1 matching over 7 bases. This CDR3 comprises 15 residues. The V gene end was trimmed by 6 bases and the J gene end by 6 bases; junction bases not matched to a gene: 13. CDR1 is LGHDT, CDR2 YNNKEL, per germline (reference sequence). The DNA for the CDR3 is TGTGCCAGCAGGTCAACAGGGGCGGAAGCGGATGGCTACACCTTC. Translation: CASRSTGAEADGYTF.

The rearrangement links TRBV4-1 to TRBJ2-1; TRBD2 matches at 10 bases. V shed 2 bases, J shed 7 bases, and the junction held 8 bases outside the gene matches. Per germline, CDR1 MGHRA and CDR2 YSYEKL. This CDR3 is 16 amino acids long. The CDR3 protein is CASSQLVAGGWNEQFF. As DNA, the CDR3 is TGCGCCAGCAGCCAACTTGTAGCGGGGGGATGGAATGAGCAGTTCTTC.

The V gene is TRBV4-1, the J gene TRBJ2-1; 11 positions agree with TRBD2. In germline, CDR1 is MGHRA, CDR2 YSYEKL. CDR3 size: 15 residues. V shed 4 bases and J 5 bases; nucleotides not matched to a gene: 4. The CDR3 is CASSPLAGGNNEQFF. CDR3 DNA sequence: TGCGCCAGCAGCCCCCTAGCGGGGGGCAACAATGAGCAGTTCTTC.

The rearrangement links TRBV28 to TRBJ1-5, with 7 positions matching TRBD1. The CDR3 has 14 residues. Germline V gene data show CDR1 as MDHEN and CDR2 as SYDVKM. The V gene end was trimmed by 2 bases and the J gene end by 9 bases; junction bases not matched to a gene: 7. The CDR3: CASSLEGAQRPQHF. The CDR3, as DNA: TGTGCCAGCAGTTTAGAGGGGGCCCAAAGGCCCCAGCATTTT.

This clone was observed a handful of times. The V call is TRBV20-1, the J call TRBJ1-5; no clear D. The CDR3 is made up of 11 amino acids. The germline CDR1 and CDR2 sequences are DFQATT and SNEGSKA (reference sequence). V was cut by 3 bases and J by 9 bases, with 9 bases left in between. The chain's CDR3 is CSASRGGPQHF. CDR3 nucleotides: TGCAGTGCTAGCCGAGGCGGGCCCCAGCATTTT.

Written as DNA, the CDR3 is TGTGCCAGCAGCCGCGGACTGATCGGAGCTAACTATGGCTACACCTTC. It translates to CASSRGLIGANYGYTF. The chain recombines TRBV5-4 with TRBJ1-2; D remains ambiguous. The CDR3 loop spans 16 amino acids. With 4 bases removed from V and 0 bases from J, the gap between germline ends came to 16 bases. CDR1 and CDR2 (germline): SGHNT, YYREEE (reference sequence).

The sample holds one count of this clone. The chain is built from TRBV4-1 and TRBJ2-2, with 10 bases matching TRBD2. V trimming: 3 bases; J trimming: 2 bases; junction bases outside the gene matches: 6. CDR3 length equals 17 residues. From germline, CDR1 is MGHRA and CDR2 YSYEKL. This CDR3 is CASSHDVAGGNTGELFF. As DNA, the CDR3 is TGCGCCAGCAGCCATGATGTAGCGGGGGGAAACACCGGGGAGCTGTTTTTT.

This clone was detected once. V and J are TRBV6-2 or TRBV6-3 and TRBJ2-1, with 13 bases identical to TRBD2. The J segment lost 0 bases and the V segment lost 6 bases, leaving 2 bases of the junction unmatched. From germline, CDR1 is MNHEY and CDR2 SVGEGT. This CDR3 contains 16 residues. The CDR3 region is CASSRTSGGSYNEQFF. Here the CDR3 DNA reads TGTGCCAGCAGCCGGACTAGCGGGGGCTCCTACAATGAGCAGTTCTTC.

The chain links TRBV6-5 to TRBJ1-1; TRBD1 might be the D (6 bases). This CDR3 is built from 13 residues. Germline assignment: CDR1 MNHEY and CDR2 SVGAGI. The ends were cut back, 8 bases at V and 4 bases at J, with 14 bases in the middle. CDR3 sequence reads: CASWGGAGTEAFF. CDR3 sequence (DNA): TGTGCCAGCTGGGGGGGCGCGGGCACTGAAGCTTTCTTT.

The chain employs TRBV5-1 and TRBJ2-3, with TRBD2 identical over 7 bases. The V gene's germline CDR1 is SGHRS and CDR2 YFSETQ. This CDR3 spans 17 amino acids. V was pared by 8 bases and J by 1 base, with 16 bases of the junction left unmatched. Here the CDR3 reads CASRTGTTGSGTDTQYF. The CDR3 DNA reads TGCGCCAGTCGAACCGGGACTACCGGGTCGGGCACAGATACGCAGTATTTT.

This chain connects TRBV29-1 to TRBJ1-2; possibly TRBD1 for D (5 bases). The V end was cut by 4 bases, the J end by 7 bases, with 16 bases between. Germline-derived CDR1 and CDR2 are SQVTM and ANQGSEA. This CDR3 is 13 amino acids long. DNA for the CDR3: TGCAGCGTTGGCTGGCAGGGTGCAACTGGCTACACCTTC. It codes for CSVGWQGATGYTF.

This clone appeared a single time. The chain couples TRBV19 to TRBJ1-2, with D possibly matching TRBD1 (5 bases). There are 13 residues in the CDR3. Trimming removed 7 bases from V and 4 bases from J, with 13 bases in between. Germline assignment: CDR1 LNHDA and CDR2 SQIVND (reference sequence). The DNA for the CDR3 is TGTGCCAGTATCAATCAGGGAACCTATGGCTACACCTTC. It yields the protein CASINQGTYGYTF.

This CDR3 is CASIWGGEGQPQHF. The CDR3 nucleotides are TGTGCCAGCATTTGGGGGGGTGAGGGTCAGCCCCAGCATTTT. This chain connects TRBV28 to TRBJ1-5; weak D call: TRBD1 (5 bases). This CDR3 has 14 amino acids. The V gene lost 7 bases and the J gene lost 6 bases, with 16 bases spanning the gap. Germline CDR1 MDHEN, CDR2 SYDVKM.

The table lists this clone with a count of one. This chain connects TRBV27 to TRBJ1-2, with 7 bases that match TRBD1. CDR1 and CDR2 (germline): MNHEY, SMNVEV (reference sequence). With V trimmed by 5 bases and J by 3 bases, 6 bases remained unmatched. This CDR3 has 14 amino acids. The CDR3 here is CASSPGGTYYGYTF. CDR3 in DNA: TGTGCCAGCAGTCCAGGGGGGACATACTATGGCTACACCTTC.

The J gene is TRBJ2-3, the V gene TRBV2; 8 bases are a match to TRBD1. V gave up 6 bases and J gave up 1 base; unmatched junction bases: 3. CDR1 and CDR2 from the germline V gene are SNHLY and FYNNEI. The CDR3 has 14 amino acids. The CDR3 sequence is CASSKDRGTDTQYF. The DNA of the CDR3 is TGTGCCAGCAGCAAGGACAGGGGCACAGATACGCAGTATTTT.

This chain connects TRBV6-5 to TRBJ1-5; 8 nucleotides agree with TRBD1. CDR3 size: 14 residues. With V trimmed by 7 bases and J by 6 bases, 8 bases remained unmatched. The germline CDR1 and CDR2 sequences are MNHEY and SVGAGI. The DNA of the CDR3 is TGTGCCAGCAATGCCCTGACAGGGGTTCAGCCCCAGCATTTT. This sequence encodes CASNALTGVQPQHF.

This clone came up a few times. V is TRBV10-3 and J is TRBJ1-5; TRBD1 might be the D (5 bases). The germline V gene has CDR1 ENHRY and CDR2 SYGVKD. The CDR3 loop spans 17 amino acids. The CDR3 coding sequence is TGTGCAACCAGAGCCCCCGGATCAGGGCTCGGCAATCAGCCCCAGCATTTT. It is translated as CATRAPGSGLGNQPQHF.

V and J are TRBV29-1 and TRBJ2-3; 14 nucleotides agree with TRBD2. Germline V CDR1 and CDR2: SQVTM, ANQGSEA. The trim removed 6 bases at V and 5 bases at J, leaving 4 bases unmatched. The CDR3 runs to 14 residues. Here the CDR3 reads CSVGTSGGRDTQYF. In DNA, the CDR3 is TGCAGCGTGGGGACTAGCGGGGGTAGAGATACGCAGTATTTT.